Below are 17 T cell receptor beta chains sequenced from a single sample in a study of shared clonotypes between healthy human individuals. Repertoires were generated with immunoSEQ multiplex PCR, while TCRdb's copy carries only in-frame clones and drops some. Among more than 900,000 clones, around 82% were seen once, and the ten largest hold 0.55% to 0.7%. Sequenced sample: memory CD4+ T cells from PBMCs. As to subset: CD45RA-negative fraction. The receptor source for this set is a man aged 18 to 35 in good health. Some clones in this sample may be carry-over from other donors' samples.

This clone came up once. The J gene is TRBJ2-7, the V gene TRBV18; D remains ambiguous. The CDR3 covers 14 residues. The V end lost 2 bases, the J end lost 0 bases, and 8 bases lay between the germline ends. Germline V gene data show CDR1 as KGHSH and CDR2 as LQKENI. In DNA form, the CDR3 reads TGTGCCAGCTCACCATCGGCCAGCTCCTACGAGCAGTACTTC. It encodes CASSPSASSYEQYF.

The chain links TRBV18 to TRBJ2-7; maybe TRBD2 (7 bases). V dropped 8 bases and J dropped 5 bases, with 16 bases sitting between them. This CDR3 is 13 amino acids long. The V gene's germline CDR1 is KGHSH and CDR2 LQKENI. CDR3 nucleotides: TGTGCCAGCGCGGAGGGGGGGGCGAACGAGCAGTACTTC. It encodes CASAEGGANEQYF.

The J gene is TRBJ2-3, the V gene TRBV5-4; D call uncertain. Looked up from germline, CDR1 is SGHNT and CDR2 is YYREEE (reference sequence). CDR3 length: 14 amino acids. Trimming cost V 5 bases and J 2 bases, with 12 bases left between them. The DNA for the CDR3 is TGTGCCAGCAGTCACCCACGGGTCACAGATACGCAGTATTTT. Its protein product is CASSHPRVTDTQYF.

The rearrangement uses TRBV7-3 and TRBJ2-5; D not resolved. This CDR3 region has 13 residues. Deletions cut 1 base from V and 2 bases from J, with 5 bases between. Germline V gene data show CDR1 as SGHTA and CDR2 as FQGTGA. As DNA, the CDR3 is TGTGCCAGCAGCTTAAGAGTACAAGAGACCCAGTACTTC. Its translation is CASSLRVQETQYF.

This clone has a single count. This chain links TRBV18 with TRBJ2-1; 7 bases fit TRBD1. CDR1 and CDR2 (germline): KGHSH, LQKENI. Trimming took 2 bases from V and 4 from J; bases not matched to a gene: 8. The CDR3 is 16 residues long. CDR3 loop: CASSPRQGNSYNEQFF. The DNA for the CDR3 is TGTGCCAGCTCACCAAGACAGGGCAACTCTTACAATGAGCAGTTCTTC.

The sample holds one count of this clone. The V and J genes are TRBV11-2 and TRBJ1-2; the D gene is possibly TRBD1 (5 bases). The V end was cut by 0 bases, the J end by 7 bases, with 12 bases between. Germline-derived CDR1 and CDR2 are SGHAT and FQNNGV. CDR3 length equals 14 residues. In DNA, the CDR3 is TGTGCCAGCAGCTTAGATCAGGGTCGGCGTGGCTACACCTTC. Amino acid sequence: CASSLDQGRRGYTF.

This clone has just a few counts. V and J are TRBV18 and TRBJ1-2, with a tentative D call TRBD1 (6 bases). The CDR3 contains 14 residues. Trimming took 2 bases from V and 7 from J, leaving 14 bases between them. The V gene's germline CDR1 is KGHSH and CDR2 LQKENI. In nucleotides, the CDR3 is TGTGCCAGCTCACCAAGACAGGCCGTTGGTGGCTACACCTTC. Its protein product is CASSPRQAVGGYTF.

The rearrangement joins TRBV6-1 to TRBJ2-3, with D possibly being TRBD2 (6 bases). The CDR3 length is 15 residues. Per the germline V gene, CDR1 is MNHNS and CDR2 is SASEGT. V lost 1 base and J lost 6, with 14 bases in between. The CDR3 reads CASSEVGPGRDTQYF. CDR3 coding DNA: TGTGCCAGCAGTGAAGTTGGGCCAGGGAGGGATACGCAGTATTTT.

The chain joins TRBV25-1 to TRBJ1-2; D is ambiguous. In germline, CDR1 is MGHDK, CDR2 SYGVNS. The CDR3 is 13 amino acids. The germline V and J ends were trimmed by 6 bases and 1 base, with 9 bases remaining between them. The CDR3 region has the DNA TGTGCCAGCAGAGGCCAGATTAACTATGGCTACACCTTC. It encodes CASRGQINYGYTF.

The V call is TRBV7-2, the J call TRBJ2-3, with D unclear. The V and J ends lost 6 bases and 3 bases respectively, with 10 bases between them. The CDR3 runs to 13 residues. The germline V gene has CDR1 SGHTA and CDR2 FQGNSA. The CDR3 coding sequence is TGTGCCAGCAGGCTCCCCCAAACAGATACGCAGTATTTT. Translation gives CASRLPQTDTQYF.

The rearrangement joins TRBV4-1 to TRBJ2-1, with D possibly matching TRBD2 (5 bases). V was trimmed by 5 bases and J by 0 bases, leaving 14 bases between them. Germline-derived CDR1 and CDR2 are MGHRA and YSYEKL. The CDR3 is 16 amino acids. The CDR3 nucleotides are TGCGCCAGCAGCTTGCAACTAGACCCCTCCTACAATGAGCAGTTCTTC. It translates to CASSLQLDPSYNEQFF.

The V and J genes are TRBV28 and TRBJ1-2; 8 positions agree with TRBD1. J was trimmed by 4 bases and V by 6 bases; bases with no gene match: 7. The germline gives CDR1 MDHEN, CDR2 SYDVKM. The CDR3 consists of 14 residues. CDR3 nucleotide sequence: TGTGCCAGCAGGGACGACAGGGGTGGCTATGGCTACACCTTC. The encoded protein is CASRDDRGGYGYTF.

The chain couples TRBV18 to TRBJ2-2; tentative D call: TRBD2 (5 bases). V lost 3 bases and J lost 1, with 15 bases in between. This CDR3 has 17 residues. Germline CDR1 is KGHSH and CDR2 is LQKENI. The CDR3 region is CASSPRQLSGNTGELFF. The CDR3 coding sequence is TGTGCCAGCTCACCCCGTCAGCTCAGCGGGAACACCGGGGAGCTGTTTTTT.

The chain recombines TRBV4-3 with TRBJ2-1, with TRBD2 matching 7 bases. Per germline, CDR1 LGHNA and CDR2 YSLEER. V shed 4 bases and J 4 bases; nucleotides not matched to a gene: 13. The CDR3 extends over 17 amino acids. DNA of the CDR3: TGCGCCAGCAGCCGTCGGGATGCTAGCGGACTGTACAATGAGCAGTTCTTC. It is translated as CASSRRDASGLYNEQFF.

The chain joins TRBV5-1 to TRBJ1-5; 11 bases align to TRBD1. This CDR3 region has 16 residues. The J segment lost 6 bases and the V segment lost 0 bases, leaving 5 bases of the junction unmatched. Germline CDR1 and CDR2: SGHRS and YFSETQ. CDR3 sequence reads: CASSLGTGGEGQPQHF. In nucleotides, the CDR3 is TGCGCCAGCAGCTTGGGGACAGGGGGCGAGGGTCAGCCCCAGCATTTT.

This clone was counted only a few times. The chain recombines TRBV28 with TRBJ1-1, with D unclear. The V gene lost 5 bases and the J gene lost 4 bases, with 17 bases spanning the gap. CDR3 size: 15 residues. Germline-derived CDR1 and CDR2 are MDHEN and SYDVKM. CDR3 loop: CASSPPPPGSTEAFF. DNA for the CDR3: TGTGCCAGCAGTCCACCGCCCCCTGGAAGCACTGAAGCTTTCTTT.

V usage is TRBV4-2 and J usage is TRBJ2-4; D gene uncertain. V lost 2 bases and J 5 bases, leaving 4 bases between the germline ends. CDR3 size: 12 residues. Germline V lookup: CDR1 LGHNA, CDR2 YNFKEQ. CDR3 nucleotide sequence: TGTGCCAGCAGCCAAAAGGAAAACATTCAGTACTTC. It translates to CASSQKENIQYF.